This is a list of T cell receptor beta chains from one sample in a study of shared clonotypes between healthy human individuals. Profiled with immunoSEQ multiplex PCR; TCRdb holds only in-frame clones, not every one. The sample has 450,000 to 500,000 clones, more than 65% seen once; the top ten hold approximately 11%. Sequenced sample: PBMCs. These TCRs come from a woman in her thirties or forties in good health. Some clones in this sample may be carry-over from other donors' samples. CDR3s include the opening cysteine and the closing phenylalanine or tryptophan. A D gene is named only where the DNA matches it firmly. Clone sizes are given selectively: once, few, many, or a class where the clone is expanded.

.,TRBJ2-5,TRBD1,TRBV7-2,TGTGCCAGCAGCTCACACAGGGGGGCGGGTGAGACCCAGTACTTC,CASSSHRGAGETQYF
.,TRBJ2-1,TRBD2,TRBV5-3,TGTGCCAGAAGCCTGTGCGGGACTAGCCCCCACAATGAGCAGTTCTTC,CARSLCGTSPHNEQFF
.,TRBJ2-3,TRBD2,TRBV30,TGTGCCTGGAGTAAGTGGGAGGGAACGCAGTATTTT,CAWSKWEGTQYF
.,TRBJ2-6,.,TRBV30,TGTGCTAGCAGCTTTGGGGCCAACGTCCTGACTTTC,CASSFGANVLTF
.,TRBJ1-2,.,TRBV7-8,TGTGCCAGCCGAACAAAAGAGGGAATGGCCTTC,CASRTKEGMAF
.,TRBJ2-3,.,TRBV2,TGTGCCAGCAGACCCAACAGACTTATGCGAACAGATACGCAGTATTTT,CASRPNRLMRTDTQYF
.,TRBJ1-4,.,TRBV7-9,TGTGCCAGCAGCTTAGGACAGGCTAGTGAAAAACTGTTTTTT,CASSLGQASEKLFF
.,TRBJ1-2,.,TRBV7-9,TGTGCCAGCAGCTCCCAGGTGGGCTACACCTTC,CASSSQVGYTF
.,TRBJ2-7,TRBD1,TRBV2,TGTGCCAGCAGAGCCCCGGCGCCGGGACAGCGCCACGAGCAGTACTTC,CASRAPAPGQRHEQYF
.,TRBJ2-2,TRBD2,TRBV2,TGTGCCAGCAGTGTTCGGGAGGCGGCGGTAGGAGGGGAGCTGTTTTTT,CASSVREAAVGGELFF
.,TRBJ2-7,TRBD2,TRBV28,TGTGCCAGCAGTTCCTACCTCCTAGCGGGAGCCGTCTCTGCCTACGAGCAGTACTTC,CASSSYLLAGAVSAYEQYF
.,TRBJ2-5,TRBD2,TRBV9,TGTGCCAGCGCAAGTAACGAGGGACTAGCGGGAGGGACCCAGTACTTC,CASASNEGLAGGTQYF
.,TRBJ2-2,TRBD2,TRBV29-1,TGCAGCGCTTCCCAGGGACTAGCGGGCACCAATACCGGGGAGCTGTTTTTT,CSASQGLAGTNTGELFF
.,TRBJ2-1,.,TRBV5-6,TGTGCCAGCAGCCAAAGGACTACATACAATGAGCAGTTCTTC,CASSQRTTYNEQFF
.,TRBJ1-3,.,TRBV5-1,TGCGCCAGCAGGTGGGGGGAAATGAAAGACACCATATATTTT,CASRWGEMKDTIYF
.,TRBJ2-3,TRBD2,TRBV10-2,TGCGCCAGCAGAATACTAGCGGGGGGACTCCCCGGCGCAGATACGCAGTATTTT,CASRILAGGLPGADTQYF
once,TRBJ2-7,.,TRBV18,TGTGCCAGCTCCGGGGGTGCGAGCTCCTACGAGCAGTACTTC,CASSGGASSYEQYF
.,TRBJ1-3,.,TRBV30,TGTGCCTGGAGTGCCCTTGTGGACACCATATATTTT,CAWSALVDTIYF
.,TRBJ1-5,TRBD1,TRBV30,TGTGCCTGGAGTGTAGGGGCAGGGGGAGCGCCCCAGCATTTT,CAWSVGAGGAPQHF
.,TRBJ1-1,.,TRBV27,TGTGCCAGCAGTTTCGGGGTTTTACGGAACACTGAAGCTTTCTTT,CASSFGVLRNTEAFF
.,TRBJ2-1,.,TRBV4-3,TGCGCCAGCAGCCAAGATTGGGCGGCAGAGCAGTTCTTC,CASSQDWAAEQFF
.,TRBJ1-2,.,TRBV30,TGTGCCTGGAGTGATGGGGGAGAGGATGGCTACACCTTC,CAWSDGGEDGYTF
.,TRBJ1-2,.,TRBV2,TGTGCCAGCAGTGCAAGGGGCAATGGCTACACCTTC,CASSARGNGYTF
.,TRBJ1-4,.,TRBV11-2,TGTGCCAGCAGCTTAGGGACTAATGAAAAACTGTTTTTT,CASSLGTNEKLFF
once,TRBJ1-4,TRBD1,TRBV29-1,TGCAGCGTAGCCTCCGGGACAGGGTATGAAAAACTGTTTTTT,CSVASGTGYEKLFF
.,TRBJ2-3,TRBD2,TRBV7-2,TGTGCCAGCAGCTTAGCTCGAACTAGCGGAGATACGCAGTATTTT,CASSLARTSGDTQYF
.,TRBJ2-5,.,TRBV18,TGTGCCAGCTCACCACCGTCGACAGTGGGGGGAACCCAGTACTTC,CASSPPSTVGGTQYF
few,TRBJ2-5,.,TRBV27,TGTGCCAGCAATATCGAGGACAGTCCGGAGACCCAGTACTTC,CASNIEDSPETQYF
few,TRBJ1-2,.,TRBV6-5,TGTGCAGCTCGAGGGAACGGAGGCTATGGCTACACCTTC,CAARGNGGYGYTF
.,TRBJ2-1,TRBD2,TRBV9,TGTGCCAGCAGCGTAGAGCTCACAGCGGGAGACCACAATGAGCAGTTCTTC,CASSVELTAGDHNEQFF
.,TRBJ2-7,.,TRBV5-1,TGCGCCAGCAGCTTGGCCTTATATTACGAGCAGTACTTC,CASSLALYYEQYF
few,TRBJ1-4,TRBD1,TRBV28,TGTGCCAGCAGTTCCACAGGGGTTTGGGAAAAACTGTTTTTT,CASSSTGVWEKLFF
.,TRBJ1-1,.,TRBV4-1,TGCGCCAGCAGCCGGGCCCCCGGCGAGTCGGCTTTCTTT,CASSRAPGESAFF
.,TRBJ2-7,TRBD2,TRBV11-1,TGTGCCAGCAGCTTACCCCTAGCGGGGGAGCAGTACTTC,CASSLPLAGEQYF
.,TRBJ2-1,.,TRBV5-1,TGCGCCAGCAGCTTAGATGGAAGACAGAGGCAGTTCTTC,CASSLDGRQRQFF
.,TRBJ1-5,.,TRBV7-9,TGTGCCAGCAGCTTGGGGGGCCCGGGTAATCAGCCCCAGCATTTT,CASSLGGPGNQPQHF
.,TRBJ2-3,TRBD2,TRBV19,TGTGCCAGTAGAGCGGCGGGAGGCAGCACAGATACGCAGTATTTT,CASRAAGGSTDTQYF
.,TRBJ1-5,.,TRBV9,TGTGCCAGCAGCGTAGTTCAGGGTACCAATCAGCCCCAGCATTTT,CASSVVQGTNQPQHF
once,TRBJ2-2,TRBD1,TRBV5-4,TGTGCCAGCAGTCCGAGGGGGCCAGGAAACACCGGGGAGCTGTTTTTT,CASSPRGPGNTGELFF
many,TRBJ2-5,TRBD2,TRBV5-1,TGCGCCAGCAGCTTGGGGGGCGGGAGTAGAGAGACCCAGTACTTC,CASSLGGGSRETQYF